A selection of T cell receptor beta chains follows, all from one sample in a study of control samples from healthy donors and cancer patients. TCRdb's copy holds only in-frame clones and misses some; the assay was immunoSEQ multiplex PCR. In the table there are about 100,000 clones, roughly 87% of which are singletons. What was sequenced was blood. These receptors were obtained from a woman aged 50 to 60 in good health. Each CDR3 is given with its conserved first and last residue. D genes are given only for firm matches. Only part of the rows carry a size: once, few, many, or a class if the clone is expanded.

>TRBV2|-|TRBJ2-1|-
TGTGCCAGCAGCCCACAGGGTTTTGATGAGCAGTTCTTC
CASSPQGFDEQFF
>TRBV5-6|-|TRBJ2-7|TRBD1
TGTGCCAGCAGTTCGGAACAGGGGCCCTACGAGCAGTACTTC
CASSSEQGPYEQYF
>TRBV11-3|-|TRBJ2-5|-
TGTGCCAGCAGCTTAGCCCCGCAAGAGACCCAGTACTTC
CASSLAPQETQYF
>TRBV7-9|-|TRBJ2-5|TRBD1
TGTGCCAGCAGCCCGGGGACAGGAGGAAAGACCCAGTACTTC
CASSPGTGGKTQYF
>TRBV3-1/TRBV3-2|-|TRBJ2-5|TRBD2
TGTGCCAGCAGCCAAGGGACTAGGGGATGGGAGACCCAGTACTTC
CASSQGTRGWETQYF
>TRBV5-1|-|TRBJ1-1|-
TGCGCCAGCAGTCAGGACAGGAACACTGAAGCTTTCTTT
CASSQDRNTEAFF
>TRBV30|-|TRBJ1-1|-
TGTGCCTGGGGCCCGGGGCCGGCTCTTAACACTGAAGCTTTCTTT
CAWGPGPALNTEAFF
>TRBV4-1|medium-sized|TRBJ2-3|-
TGCGCCAGCAGCCCAGAGGCGGGAAGAGCTGATACGCAGTATTTT
CASSPEAGRADTQYF
>TRBV2|-|TRBJ2-5|TRBD1
TGTGCCAGCTCCGCTGAGGGGGCGCAAGGGGAGACCCAGTACTTC
CASSAEGAQGETQYF
>TRBV6-5|-|TRBJ1-2|-
TGTGCCAGCAGCCGCCAACAGGATTTCTATGGCTACACCTTC
CASSRQQDFYGYTF
>TRBV6-5|-|TRBJ2-7|TRBD1
TGTGCCAGCAAGTCTGGGACAGGACGTCTCGAGCAGTACTTC
CASKSGTGRLEQYF
>TRBV29-1|-|TRBJ1-3|-
TGCAGCGTAGGTATTGGATACTCGTCTGGAAACACCATATATTTT
CSVGIGYSSGNTIYF
>TRBV15|few|TRBJ2-5|-
TGTGCCACCAGCAGCCCAGAGGGAGTGGAGAAGACCCAGTACTTC
CATSSPEGVEKTQYF
>TRBV24-1|-|TRBJ1-4|TRBD1
TGTGCCACCAGTGATTCCGGGACAGGGGATGAAAAACTGTTTTTT
CATSDSGTGDEKLFF
>TRBV7-8|-|TRBJ1-6|-
TGTGCCAGCAGCTCCATCAATACAGGGAGTTCACCCCTCCACTTT
CASSSINTGSSPLHF
>TRBV2|-|TRBJ2-3|TRBD2
TGTGCCAGCAATGGACTAGCGGGGATGCGCACAGATACGCAGTATTTT
CASNGLAGMRTDTQYF
>TRBV5-1|-|TRBJ2-1|TRBD2
TGCGCCAGCAGCTTGGCGGGGACTAGCGGTTACAATGAGCAGTTCTTC
CASSLAGTSGYNEQFF
>TRBV21-1|once|TRBJ2-5|-
TGTGCCAGCAGCAAAGGGGTAGAGGTCGGCAGGGGGGAGACCCAGTACTTC
CASSKGVEVGRGETQYF
>TRBV29-1|-|TRBJ2-3|-
TGCAGCGGCGAAACAGGGACGGCCACTAATACGCAGTATTTT
CSGETGTATNTQYF
>TRBV19|once|TRBJ1-1|-
TGTGCCACGCTGGACAGTTTGAACACTGAAGCTTTCTTT
CATLDSLNTEAFF
>TRBV5-8|-|TRBJ2-1|-
TGTGCCAGTCCTCGTTCTTTGGGGACCTCCTACAATGAGCAGTTCTTC
CASPRSLGTSYNEQFF
>TRBV9|-|TRBJ1-5|-
TGTGCCAGCAGCGTAGCGAGTAGGGTGGCGGAGAAGAATCAGCCCCAGCATTTT
CASSVASRVAEKNQPQHF
>TRBV19|-|TRBJ1-2|-
TGTGCCAGTACCGAGGCAGCGGGATCCCATGGCTACACCTTC
CASTEAAGSHGYTF
>TRBV30|-|TRBJ1-2|-
TGTGCCTCCGCGTTGAACTATGGCTACACCTTC
CASALNYGYTF
>TRBV5-5|-|TRBJ2-1|TRBD2
TGTGCCAGCAGCTCCCAGGGGACTAGCTCCTACAATGAGCAGTTCTTC
CASSSQGTSSYNEQFF
>TRBV2|once|TRBJ1-1|-
TGTGCCAGCAGTGAAAGGCGGCTGAACACTGAAGCTTTCTTT
CASSERRLNTEAFF
>TRBV7-2|-|TRBJ1-2|-
TGTGCCAGCAGCTTAGATCCCGGGGCCGAGAATGGCTACACCTTC
CASSLDPGAENGYTF
>TRBV7-2|-|TRBJ2-3|-
TGTGCCAGCAGCCCTTACGAACTAGCTCTGGATACGCAGTATTTT
CASSPYELALDTQYF
>TRBV13|-|TRBJ2-7|-
TGTGCCAGCAGCTTAGATGGGGTAAACTACGAGCAGTACTTC
CASSLDGVNYEQYF
>TRBV3-1/TRBV3-2|-|TRBJ2-3|-
TGTGCCAGCAGCCAGAGCACAGATACGCAGTATTTT
CASSQSTDTQYF
>TRBV6-4|-|TRBJ2-2|-
TGTGCCAACACCGGGGAGCTGTTTTTT
CANTGELFF
>TRBV21-1|-|TRBJ1-4|-
TGTGCCAGCAGCGGAAACAGGAGGGAAAAACTGTTTTTT
CASSGNRREKLFF
>TRBV7-3|-|TRBJ2-1|-
TGTGCCAGCAGCTCCCAAAGCGGTCTGGTTTCCCATGAGCAGTTCTTC
CASSSQSGLVSHEQFF
>TRBV9|once|TRBJ2-5|TRBD2
TGTGCCAGCAGCGACGAGCGGGACCCCCAAGAGACCCAGTACTTC
CASSDERDPQETQYF
>TRBV12-3/TRBV12-4|-|TRBJ1-2|-
TGTGCCAGCAGTTTACAGTCGCCCTATGGCTACACCTTC
CASSLQSPYGYTF
>TRBV12-5|-|TRBJ2-2|-
TGTGCTAGTGAGGAGGAGGGCCTATCCGGGGAGCTGTTTTTT
CASEEEGLSGELFF
>TRBV6-1|once|TRBJ1-1|-
TGTGCCAGCAGTGAAATGTGGCACAGGCCCTTGAACACTGAAGCTTTCTTT
CASSEMWHRPLNTEAFF
>TRBV4-3|once|TRBJ2-4|-
TGCGCCAGCAGCCAAGATCAGGGGATAGCCAAAAACATTCAGTACTTC
CASSQDQGIAKNIQYF
>TRBV30|-|TRBJ1-6|-
TGTGCCTGGAGTGTGGTTAGGGGGAATTCACCCCTCCACTTT
CAWSVVRGNSPLHF
>TRBV7-9|-|TRBJ2-7|TRBD2
TGTGCCAGCACCCTAGCGGGGACCTCCTACGAGCAGTACTTC
CASTLAGTSYEQYF
>TRBV19|-|TRBJ2-3|TRBD2
TGTGCCAGTAGGCCCACCCTAGCGGGCCCCACAGATACGCAGTATTTT
CASRPTLAGPTDTQYF
>TRBV19|-|TRBJ1-1|-
TGTGCCAGTAGTCCGGCATTCTGGGACACTGAAGCTTTCTTT
CASSPAFWDTEAFF
>TRBV6-5|-|TRBJ2-3|TRBD1
TGTGCCAGCAAGTACGACAGGGGGCGTACAGATACGCAGTATTTT
CASKYDRGRTDTQYF
>TRBV7-9|-|TRBJ2-1|-
TGTGCCAGCAGCCCCGGGGGCTCCTACAATGAGCAGTTCTTC
CASSPGGSYNEQFF
>TRBV7-8|-|TRBJ1-5|-
TGTGCCAGCAGCTTACTCCGGAGTAGCAATCAGCCCCAGCATTTT
CASSLLRSSNQPQHF
>TRBV3-1/TRBV3-2|-|TRBJ1-2|-
TGTGCCAGCAGCCTAGCGTGGGCCGCTAACTATGGCTACACCTTC
CASSLAWAANYGYTF
>TRBV9|once|TRBJ1-1|TRBD1
TGTGCCAGCAGCGTCCTTCCGAGGACAGGGAGCACTGAAGCTTTCTTT
CASSVLPRTGSTEAFF
>TRBV10-2|-|TRBJ2-3|-
TGCGCCAGCGCCGGAGAGCCGGGGGCCCTGGGAGATACGCAGTATTTT
CASAGEPGALGDTQYF
>TRBV18|few|TRBJ2-1|-
TGTGCCAGCTCACCCGGACAGGCGGGGAATGAGCAGTTCTTC
CASSPGQAGNEQFF
>TRBV19|-|TRBJ1-4|-
TGTGCCAGTGCAGCGTTGACAGTTAATGAAAAACTGTTTTTT
CASAALTVNEKLFF
>TRBV12-3/TRBV12-4|-|TRBJ2-2|-
TGTGCCAGCAGTTTCCGGGCCGGGGAGCTGTTTTTT
CASSFRAGELFF
>TRBV6-2/TRBV6-3|once|TRBJ1-5|TRBD1
TGTGCCAGCAGTTATGGGCAGGGGGTCAATCAGCCCCAGCATTTT
CASSYGQGVNQPQHF